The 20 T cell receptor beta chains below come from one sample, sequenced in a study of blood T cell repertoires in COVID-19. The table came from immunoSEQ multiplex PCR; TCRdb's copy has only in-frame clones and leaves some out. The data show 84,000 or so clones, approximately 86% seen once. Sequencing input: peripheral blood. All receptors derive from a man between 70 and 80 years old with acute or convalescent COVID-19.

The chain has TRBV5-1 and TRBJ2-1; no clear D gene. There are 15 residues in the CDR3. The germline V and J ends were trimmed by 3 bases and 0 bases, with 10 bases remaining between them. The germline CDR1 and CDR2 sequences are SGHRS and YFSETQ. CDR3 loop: CASSSTTTSYNEQFF. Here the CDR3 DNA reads TGCGCCAGCAGCTCCACTACGACCTCCTACAATGAGCAGTTCTTC.

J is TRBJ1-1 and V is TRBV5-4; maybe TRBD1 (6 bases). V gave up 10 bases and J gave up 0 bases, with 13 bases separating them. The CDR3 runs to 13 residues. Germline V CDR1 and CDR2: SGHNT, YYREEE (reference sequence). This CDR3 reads CAYQGTVNTEAFF. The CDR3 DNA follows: TGTGCCTATCAGGGGACGGTGAACACTGAAGCTTTCTTT.

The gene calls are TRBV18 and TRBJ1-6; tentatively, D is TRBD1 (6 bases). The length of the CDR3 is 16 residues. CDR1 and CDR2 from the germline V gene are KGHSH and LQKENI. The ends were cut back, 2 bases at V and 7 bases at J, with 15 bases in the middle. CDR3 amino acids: CASSPTTGSRNSPLHF. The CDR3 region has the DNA TGTGCCAGCTCACCAACCACAGGGTCTAGGAATTCACCCCTCCACTTT.

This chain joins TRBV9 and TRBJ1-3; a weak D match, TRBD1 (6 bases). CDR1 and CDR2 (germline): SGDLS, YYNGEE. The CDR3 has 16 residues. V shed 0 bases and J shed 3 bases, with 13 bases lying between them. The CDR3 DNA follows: TGTGCCAGCAGCGTAGACGGGACAAGGCTTGGAAACACCATATATTTT. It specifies CASSVDGTRLGNTIYF.

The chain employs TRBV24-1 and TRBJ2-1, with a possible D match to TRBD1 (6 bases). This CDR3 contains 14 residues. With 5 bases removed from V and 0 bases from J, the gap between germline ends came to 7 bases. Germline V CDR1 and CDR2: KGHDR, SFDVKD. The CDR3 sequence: CATSGDNSYNEQFF. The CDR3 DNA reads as TGTGCCACCAGTGGGGACAACTCCTACAATGAGCAGTTCTTC.

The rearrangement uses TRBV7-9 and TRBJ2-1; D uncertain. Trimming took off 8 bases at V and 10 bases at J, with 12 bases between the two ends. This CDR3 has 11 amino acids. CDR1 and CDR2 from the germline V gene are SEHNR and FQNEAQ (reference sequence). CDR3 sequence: CASGLRVEQFF. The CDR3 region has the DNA TGTGCCAGCGGTCTTCGGGTCGAGCAGTTCTTC.

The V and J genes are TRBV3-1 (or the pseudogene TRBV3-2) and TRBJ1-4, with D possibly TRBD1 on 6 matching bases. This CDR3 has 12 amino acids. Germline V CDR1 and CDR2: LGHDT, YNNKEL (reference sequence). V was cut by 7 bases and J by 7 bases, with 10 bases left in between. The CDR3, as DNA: TGTGCCAGCAATCGAGGGGGTGAAAAACTGTTTTTT. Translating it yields CASNRGGEKLFF.

CDR3 sequence: CASSFQGTGNQPQHF. The CDR3 nucleotides read TGTGCCAGCAGTTTTCAGGGTACAGGCAATCAGCCCCAGCATTTT. The chain combines TRBV27 with TRBJ1-5; a weak D match, TRBD1 (5 bases). This CDR3 has 15 amino acids. Germline lookup yields CDR1 MNHEY and CDR2 SMNVEV (reference sequence). V lost 3 bases and J 2 bases, leaving 11 bases between the germline ends.

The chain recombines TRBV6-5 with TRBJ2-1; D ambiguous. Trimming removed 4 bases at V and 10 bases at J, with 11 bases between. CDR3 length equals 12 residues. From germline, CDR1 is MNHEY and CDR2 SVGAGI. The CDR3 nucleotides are TGTGCCAGCAGTTTCATCGGGTTCGAGCAGTTCTTC. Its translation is CASSFIGFEQFF.

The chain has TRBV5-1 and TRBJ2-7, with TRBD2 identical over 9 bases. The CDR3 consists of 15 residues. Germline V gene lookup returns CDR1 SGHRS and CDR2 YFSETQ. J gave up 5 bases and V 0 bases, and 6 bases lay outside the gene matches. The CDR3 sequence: CASSLGLAGSHEQYF. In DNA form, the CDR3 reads TGCGCCAGCAGCTTGGGGCTAGCGGGATCCCACGAGCAGTACTTC.

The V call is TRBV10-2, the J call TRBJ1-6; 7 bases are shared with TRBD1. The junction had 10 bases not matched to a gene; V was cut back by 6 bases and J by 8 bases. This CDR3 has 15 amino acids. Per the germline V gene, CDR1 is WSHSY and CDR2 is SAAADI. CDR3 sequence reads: CASRAPGGQDSPLHF. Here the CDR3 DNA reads TGCGCCAGCAGGGCCCCAGGGGGTCAAGATTCACCCCTCCACTTT.

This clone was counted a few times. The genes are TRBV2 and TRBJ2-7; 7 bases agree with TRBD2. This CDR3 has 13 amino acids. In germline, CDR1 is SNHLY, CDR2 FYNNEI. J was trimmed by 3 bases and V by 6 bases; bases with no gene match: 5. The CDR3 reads CASRAAGFYEQYF. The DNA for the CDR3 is TGTGCCAGCAGAGCAGCGGGGTTCTACGAGCAGTACTTC.

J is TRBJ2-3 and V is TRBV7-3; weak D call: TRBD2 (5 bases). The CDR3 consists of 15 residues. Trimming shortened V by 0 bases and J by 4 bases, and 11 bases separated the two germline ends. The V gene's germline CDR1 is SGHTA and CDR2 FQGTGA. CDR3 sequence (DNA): TGTGCCAGCAGCTTAACCCTAGCCCCACCAGATACGCAGTATTTT. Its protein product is CASSLTLAPPDTQYF.

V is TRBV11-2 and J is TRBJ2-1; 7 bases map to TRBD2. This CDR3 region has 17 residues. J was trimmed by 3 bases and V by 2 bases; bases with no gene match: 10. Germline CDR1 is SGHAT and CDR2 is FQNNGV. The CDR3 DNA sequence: TGTGCCAGCAGCTTATTAGGGAGGGCCCCCTACTACAATGAGCAGTTCTTC. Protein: CASSLLGRAPYYNEQFF.

DNA of the CDR3: TGTGCCAGCACCCAAAGACAGGGGTCCGGGGAGCTGTTTTTT. Translating it yields CASTQRQGSGELFF. V and J are TRBV11-2 and TRBJ2-2, with TRBD1 matching over 8 bases. Trimming removed 7 bases from V and 6 bases from J; junction bases left unmatched: 7. The CDR3 loop spans 14 amino acids. Germline-derived CDR1 and CDR2 are SGHAT and FQNNGV.

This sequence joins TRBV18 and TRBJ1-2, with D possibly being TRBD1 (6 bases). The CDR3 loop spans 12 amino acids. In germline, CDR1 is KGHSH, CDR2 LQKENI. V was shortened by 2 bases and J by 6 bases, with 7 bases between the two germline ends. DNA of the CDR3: TGTGCCAGCTCACCAAAGGGGGATGGCTACACCTTC. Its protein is CASSPKGDGYTF.

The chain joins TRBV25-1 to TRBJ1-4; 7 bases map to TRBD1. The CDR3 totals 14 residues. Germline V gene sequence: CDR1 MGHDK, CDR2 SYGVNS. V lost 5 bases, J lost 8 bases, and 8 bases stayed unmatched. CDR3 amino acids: CASSQTGVREKLFF. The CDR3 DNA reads TGTGCCAGCAGTCAAACAGGGGTAAGAGAAAAACTGTTTTTT.

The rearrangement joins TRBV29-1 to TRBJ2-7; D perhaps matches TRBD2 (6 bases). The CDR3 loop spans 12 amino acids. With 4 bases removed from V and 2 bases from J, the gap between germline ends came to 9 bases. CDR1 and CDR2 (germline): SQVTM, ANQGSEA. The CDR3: CSVGGGTYEQYF. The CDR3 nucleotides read TGCAGCGTTGGAGGCGGGACCTACGAGCAGTACTTC.

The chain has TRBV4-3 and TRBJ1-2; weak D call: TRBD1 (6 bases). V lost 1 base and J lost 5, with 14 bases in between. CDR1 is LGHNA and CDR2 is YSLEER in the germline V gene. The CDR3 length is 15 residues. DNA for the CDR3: TGCGCCAGCAGCCAAGCGTCGCAGGGGTGGTATGGCTACACCTTC. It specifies CASSQASQGWYGYTF.

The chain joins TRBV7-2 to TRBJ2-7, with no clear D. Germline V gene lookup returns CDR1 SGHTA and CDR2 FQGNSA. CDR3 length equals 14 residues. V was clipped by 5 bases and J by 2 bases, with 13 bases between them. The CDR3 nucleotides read TGTGCCAGCAGCCCAAGCGTCATAGCCTACGAGCAGTACTTC. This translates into CASSPSVIAYEQYF.